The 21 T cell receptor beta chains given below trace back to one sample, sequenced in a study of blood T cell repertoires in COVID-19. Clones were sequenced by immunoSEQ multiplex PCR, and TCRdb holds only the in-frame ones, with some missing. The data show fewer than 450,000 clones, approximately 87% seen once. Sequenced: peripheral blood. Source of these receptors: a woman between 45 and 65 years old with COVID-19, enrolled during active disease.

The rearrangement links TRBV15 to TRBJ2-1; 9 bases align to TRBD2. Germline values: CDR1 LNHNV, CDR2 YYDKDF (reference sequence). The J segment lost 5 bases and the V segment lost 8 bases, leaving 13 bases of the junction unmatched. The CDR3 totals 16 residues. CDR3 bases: TGTGCCACCGCCCCCCCGGTACGACTAGCGGACAATGAGCAGTTCTTC. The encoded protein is CATAPPVRLADNEQFF.

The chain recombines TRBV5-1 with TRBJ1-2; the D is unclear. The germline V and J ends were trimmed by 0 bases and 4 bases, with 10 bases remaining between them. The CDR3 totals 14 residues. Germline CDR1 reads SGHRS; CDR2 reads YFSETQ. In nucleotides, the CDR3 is TGCGCCAGCAGCTTGGGATCCCAAGCCTATGGCTACACCTTC. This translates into CASSLGSQAYGYTF.

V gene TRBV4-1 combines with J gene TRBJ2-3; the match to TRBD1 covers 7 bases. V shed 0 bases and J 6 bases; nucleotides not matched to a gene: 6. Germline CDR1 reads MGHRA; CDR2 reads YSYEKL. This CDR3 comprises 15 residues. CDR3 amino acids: CASSQDPRGGDTQYF. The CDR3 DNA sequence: TGCGCCAGCAGCCAAGATCCTCGAGGGGGCGATACGCAGTATTTT.

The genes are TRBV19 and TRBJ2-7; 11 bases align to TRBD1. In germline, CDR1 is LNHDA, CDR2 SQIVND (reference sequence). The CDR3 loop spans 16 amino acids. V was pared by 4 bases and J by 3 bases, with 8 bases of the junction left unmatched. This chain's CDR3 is CASSTYRDRGVYEQYF. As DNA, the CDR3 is TGTGCCAGTAGTACCTACCGGGACAGGGGGGTCTACGAGCAGTACTTC.

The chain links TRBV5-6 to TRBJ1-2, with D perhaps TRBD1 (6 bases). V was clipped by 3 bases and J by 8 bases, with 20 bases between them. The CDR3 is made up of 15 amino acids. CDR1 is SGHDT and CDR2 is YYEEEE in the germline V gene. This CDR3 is CASSSGLGGAGGYTF. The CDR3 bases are TGTGCCAGCAGCTCGGGACTTGGGGGGGCAGGCGGCTACACCTTC.

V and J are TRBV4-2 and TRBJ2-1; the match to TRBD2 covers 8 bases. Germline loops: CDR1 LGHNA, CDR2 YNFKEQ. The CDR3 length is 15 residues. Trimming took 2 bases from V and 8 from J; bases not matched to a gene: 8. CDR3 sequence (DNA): TGTGCCAGCAGCCAAACCGGACTAGCTCGTCATGAGCAGTTCTTC. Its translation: CASSQTGLARHEQFF.

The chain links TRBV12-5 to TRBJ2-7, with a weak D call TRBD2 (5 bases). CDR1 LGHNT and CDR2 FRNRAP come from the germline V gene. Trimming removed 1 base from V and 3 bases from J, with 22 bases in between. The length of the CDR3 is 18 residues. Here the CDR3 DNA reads TGTGCTAGTGGTTTGGACCCCCTATCCCTGATCGGGGACTACGAGCAGTACTTC. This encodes CASGLDPLSLIGDYEQYF.

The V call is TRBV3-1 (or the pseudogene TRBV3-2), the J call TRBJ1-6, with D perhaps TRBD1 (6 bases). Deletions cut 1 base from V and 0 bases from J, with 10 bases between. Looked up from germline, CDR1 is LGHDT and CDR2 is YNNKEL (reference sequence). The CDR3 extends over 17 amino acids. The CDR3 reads CASSQVRGSSYNSPLHF. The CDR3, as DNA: TGTGCCAGCAGCCAAGTTAGGGGGAGCTCCTATAATTCACCCCTCCACTTT.

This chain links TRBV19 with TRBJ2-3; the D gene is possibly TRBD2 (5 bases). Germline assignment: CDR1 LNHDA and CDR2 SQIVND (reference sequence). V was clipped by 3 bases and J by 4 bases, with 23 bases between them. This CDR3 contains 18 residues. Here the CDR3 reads CASSIGRGLLAGADTQYF. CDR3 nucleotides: TGTGCCAGTAGTATTGGTAGAGGGCTGCTAGCAGGAGCAGATACGCAGTATTTT.

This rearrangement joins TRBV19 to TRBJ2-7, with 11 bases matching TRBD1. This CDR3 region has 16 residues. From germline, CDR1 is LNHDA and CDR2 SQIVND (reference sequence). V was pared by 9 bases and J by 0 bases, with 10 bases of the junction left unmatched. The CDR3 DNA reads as TGTGCCAGGTCCTTTAAGGGGACAGGGGGCTCCTACGAGCAGTACTTC. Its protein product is CARSFKGTGGSYEQYF.

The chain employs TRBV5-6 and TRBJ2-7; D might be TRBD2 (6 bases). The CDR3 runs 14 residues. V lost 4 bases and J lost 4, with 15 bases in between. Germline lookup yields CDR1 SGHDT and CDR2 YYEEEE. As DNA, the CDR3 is TGTGCCAGCAGCCCCCCACTAGCAGAGTACGAGCAGTACTTC. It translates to CASSPPLAEYEQYF.

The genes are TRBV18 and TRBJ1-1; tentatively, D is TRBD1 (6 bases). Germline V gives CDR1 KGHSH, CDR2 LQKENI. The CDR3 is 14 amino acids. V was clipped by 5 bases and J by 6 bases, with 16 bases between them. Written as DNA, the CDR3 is TGTGCCAGCTCATCAAGGACAGTCCGGGCTGAAGCTTTCTTT. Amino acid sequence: CASSSRTVRAEAFF.

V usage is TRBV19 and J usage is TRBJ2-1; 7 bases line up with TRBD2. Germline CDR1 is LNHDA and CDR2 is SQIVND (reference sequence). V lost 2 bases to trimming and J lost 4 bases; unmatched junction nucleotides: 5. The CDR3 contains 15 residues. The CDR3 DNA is TGTGCCAGTAGTATAAGAGCGGGGATTTACAATGAGCAGTTCTTC. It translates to CASSIRAGIYNEQFF.

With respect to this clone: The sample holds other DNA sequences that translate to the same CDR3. The CDR3 loop is CASSLGGGGEKLFF. CDR3 coding DNA: TGTGCCAGCAGCTTAGGGGGTGGAGGTGAAAAACTGTTTTTT. The rearrangement uses TRBV7-9 and TRBJ1-4, with D uncertain. The CDR3 length is 14 residues. Between the trimmed V and J ends, which lost 1 base and 7 bases, there was a span of 10 bases. Germline CDR1 reads SEHNR; CDR2 reads FQNEAQ (reference sequence).

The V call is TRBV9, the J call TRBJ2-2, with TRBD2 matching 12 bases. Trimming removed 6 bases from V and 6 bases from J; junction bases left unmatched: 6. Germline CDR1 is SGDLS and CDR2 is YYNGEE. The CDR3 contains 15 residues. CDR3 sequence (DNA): TGTGCCAGCAACCCTAGCGGGAGGGCCTCCGGGGAGCTGTTTTTT. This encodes CASNPSGRASGELFF.

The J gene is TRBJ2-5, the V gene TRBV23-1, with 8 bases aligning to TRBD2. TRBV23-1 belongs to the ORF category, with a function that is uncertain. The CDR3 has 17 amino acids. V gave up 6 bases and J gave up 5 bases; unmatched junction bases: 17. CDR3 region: CASSPRNKREFGETQYF. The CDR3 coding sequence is TGCGCCAGCAGCCCCAGAAATAAGCGGGAGTTTGGGGAGACCCAGTACTTC.

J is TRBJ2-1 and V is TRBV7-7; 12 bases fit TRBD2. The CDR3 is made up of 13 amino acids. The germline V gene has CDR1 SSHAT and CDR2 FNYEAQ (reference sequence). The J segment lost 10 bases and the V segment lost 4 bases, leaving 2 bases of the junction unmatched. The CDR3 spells CASSSGLAGEQFF. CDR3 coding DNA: TGTGCCAGCAGCTCGGGACTAGCGGGCGAGCAGTTCTTC.

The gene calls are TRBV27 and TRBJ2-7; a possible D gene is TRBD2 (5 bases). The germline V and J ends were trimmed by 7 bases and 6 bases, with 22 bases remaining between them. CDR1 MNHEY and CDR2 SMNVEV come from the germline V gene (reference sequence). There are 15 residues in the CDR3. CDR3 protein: CASTPGVGIPSEQYF. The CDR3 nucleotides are TGTGCCAGCACCCCCGGGGTGGGGATCCCCAGCGAGCAGTACTTC.

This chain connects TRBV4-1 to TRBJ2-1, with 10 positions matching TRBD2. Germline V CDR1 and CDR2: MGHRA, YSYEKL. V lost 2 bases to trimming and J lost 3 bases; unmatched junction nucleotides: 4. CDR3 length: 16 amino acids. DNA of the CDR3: TGCGCCAGCAGCCAAAAAGCGGGAGGGAACTACAATGAGCAGTTCTTC. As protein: CASSQKAGGNYNEQFF.

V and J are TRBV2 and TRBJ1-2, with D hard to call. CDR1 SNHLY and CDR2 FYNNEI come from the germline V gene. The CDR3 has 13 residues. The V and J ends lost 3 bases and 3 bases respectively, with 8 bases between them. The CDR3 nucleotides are TGTGCCAGCAGTGAGGCCAGCGACTATGGCTACACCTTC. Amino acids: CASSEASDYGYTF.

CDR3 in amino acids: CATTGRDSYNEQFF. In DNA form, the CDR3 reads TGTGCCACCACCGGGCGGGATTCCTACAATGAGCAGTTCTTC. The chain links TRBV24-1 to TRBJ2-1, with D tentatively TRBD2 (6 bases). The CDR3 runs to 14 residues. Germline V CDR1 and CDR2: KGHDR, SFDVKD. Deletions cut 8 bases from V and 1 base from J, with 11 bases between.